This T cell receptor beta chain originates from a study of OX40 agonist ivuxolimab in advanced cancers. The germline V and J ends were trimmed by 0 bases and 4 bases, with 17 bases remaining between them. Germline V gives CDR1 LGHNA, CDR2 YSLEER. The CDR3 loop spans 17 amino acids. Repertoires were generated with immunoSEQ multiplex PCR, while TCRdb's copy carries only in-frame clones and drops some. The table has about 61,000 clones, roughly 84% seen once. The rearrangement uses TRBV4-3 and TRBJ2-3, with D possibly TRBD2 on 5 matching bases. Sequences were derived from CD4+ or CD8+ T cells sorted from blood, sampled in a trial of the OX40 agonist ivuxolimab. This clonotype originated in an adult with an advanced solid tumor such as melanoma, head and neck, liver or kidney cancer. CDR3 sequence reads: CASSQDRRTSRPDTQYF. The CDR3 coding sequence is TGCGCCAGCAGCCAAGATAGGAGAACTAGTCGCCCAGATACGCAGTATTTT.